This T cell receptor beta chain was sequenced for a study of cytomegalovirus exposure and HLA in healthy donors. This clone was counted a few times. What it recognizes is unknown. Vbeta (60) and Jbeta (13) primers were used in the PCR. Sequencing used immunoSEQ multiplex PCR; TCRdb keeps in-frame clones, though not all of them. The repertoire holds roughly 120,000 clones, with 74% as singletons. Germline V gene sequence: CDR1 SGDLS, CDR2 YYNGEE. There are 12 residues in the CDR3. V was pared by 0 bases and J by 11 bases, with 11 bases between. Whole-study findings and limits: HLA alleles showed associations with 16,951 TCR beta sequences in a later analysis, at a 0.05 false discovery rate. Reports state that TCR beta sequences accurately predicted most subjects' HLA-A and HLA-B alleles.

The sequence was obtained from a woman aged 50 to 60 in good health and CMV-seropositive. The material sequenced was PBMCs. The chain links TRBV9 to TRBJ1-1; D ambiguous. The CDR3 protein is CASSVETGEAFF. The CDR3 nucleotides are TGTGCCAGCAGCGTAGAGACGGGTGAGGCTTTCTTT.